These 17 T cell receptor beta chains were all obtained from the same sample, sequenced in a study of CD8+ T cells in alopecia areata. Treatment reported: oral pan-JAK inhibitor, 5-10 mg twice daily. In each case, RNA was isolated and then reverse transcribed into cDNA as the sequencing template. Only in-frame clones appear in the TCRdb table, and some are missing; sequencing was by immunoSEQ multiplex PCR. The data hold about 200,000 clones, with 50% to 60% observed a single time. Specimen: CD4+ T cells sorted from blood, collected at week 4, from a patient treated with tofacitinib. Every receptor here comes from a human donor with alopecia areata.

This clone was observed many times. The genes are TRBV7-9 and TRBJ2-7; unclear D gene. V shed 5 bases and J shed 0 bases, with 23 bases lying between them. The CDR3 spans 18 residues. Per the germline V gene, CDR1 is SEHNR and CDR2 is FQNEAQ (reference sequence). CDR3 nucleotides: TGTGCCAGCAGCCCCGGGCAGTGGAACGACCTGACCTCCTACGAGCAGTACTTC. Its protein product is CASSPGQWNDLTSYEQYF.

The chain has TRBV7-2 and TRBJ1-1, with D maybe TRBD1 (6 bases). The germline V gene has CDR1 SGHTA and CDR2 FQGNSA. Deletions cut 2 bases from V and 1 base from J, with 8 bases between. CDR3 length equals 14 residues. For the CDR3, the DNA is TGTGCCAGCAGCTTAAAGACAGGGAACACTGAAGCTTTCTTT. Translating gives CASSLKTGNTEAFF.

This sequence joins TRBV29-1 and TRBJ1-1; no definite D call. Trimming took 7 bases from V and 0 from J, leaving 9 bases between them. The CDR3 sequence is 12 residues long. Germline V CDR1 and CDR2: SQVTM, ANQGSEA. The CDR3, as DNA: TGCAGCGCTAGGTGGATGAACACTGAAGCTTTCTTT. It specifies CSARWMNTEAFF.

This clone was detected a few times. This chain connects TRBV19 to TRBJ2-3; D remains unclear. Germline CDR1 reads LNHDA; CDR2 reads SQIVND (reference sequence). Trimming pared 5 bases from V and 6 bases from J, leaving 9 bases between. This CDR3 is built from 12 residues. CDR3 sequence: CASSRTMDTQYF. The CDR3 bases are TGTGCCAGTAGTCGAACTATGGATACGCAGTATTTT.

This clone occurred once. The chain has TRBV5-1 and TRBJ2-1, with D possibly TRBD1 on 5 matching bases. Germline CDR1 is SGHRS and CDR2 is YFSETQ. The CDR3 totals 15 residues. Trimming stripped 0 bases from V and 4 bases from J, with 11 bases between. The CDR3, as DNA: TGCGCCAGCAGCTTGGCCAGGGCGGCTTACAATGAGCAGTTCTTC. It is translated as CASSLARAAYNEQFF.

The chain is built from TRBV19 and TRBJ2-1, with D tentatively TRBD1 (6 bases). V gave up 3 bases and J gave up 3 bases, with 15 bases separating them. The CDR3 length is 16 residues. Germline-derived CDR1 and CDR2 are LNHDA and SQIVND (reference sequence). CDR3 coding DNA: TGTGCCAGTAGTATTGTTCAGGGGTCGAACTACAATGAGCAGTTCTTC. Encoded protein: CASSIVQGSNYNEQFF. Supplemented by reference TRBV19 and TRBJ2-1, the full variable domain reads DGGITQSPKYLFRKEGQNVTLSCEQNLNHDAMYWYRQDPGQGLRLIYYSQIVNDFQKGDIAEGYSVSREKKESFPLTVTSAQKNPTAFYLCASSIVQGSNYNEQFFGPGTRLTVL.

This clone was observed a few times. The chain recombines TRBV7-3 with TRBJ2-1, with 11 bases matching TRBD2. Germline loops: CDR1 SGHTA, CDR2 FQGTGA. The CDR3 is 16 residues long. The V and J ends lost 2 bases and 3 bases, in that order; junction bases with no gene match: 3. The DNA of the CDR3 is TGTGCCAGCAGCTTAGTAGGGACTAGCGGCTACAATGAGCAGTTCTTC. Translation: CASSLVGTSGYNEQFF.

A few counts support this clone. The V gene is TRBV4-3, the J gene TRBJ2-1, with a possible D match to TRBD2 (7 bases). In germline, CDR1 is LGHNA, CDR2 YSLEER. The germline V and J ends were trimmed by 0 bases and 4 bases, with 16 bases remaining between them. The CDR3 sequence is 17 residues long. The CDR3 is CASSQDGGGGHYNEQFF. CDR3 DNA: TGCGCCAGCAGCCAAGACGGAGGCGGGGGCCATTACAATGAGCAGTTCTTC.

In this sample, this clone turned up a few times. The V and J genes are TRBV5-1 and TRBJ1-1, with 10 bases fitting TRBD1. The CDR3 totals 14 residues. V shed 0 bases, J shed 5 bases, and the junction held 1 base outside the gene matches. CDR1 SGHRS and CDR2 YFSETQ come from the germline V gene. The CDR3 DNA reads TGCGCCAGCAGCTTGGTGGGACAGGGGACTGAAGCTTTCTTT. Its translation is CASSLVGQGTEAFF.

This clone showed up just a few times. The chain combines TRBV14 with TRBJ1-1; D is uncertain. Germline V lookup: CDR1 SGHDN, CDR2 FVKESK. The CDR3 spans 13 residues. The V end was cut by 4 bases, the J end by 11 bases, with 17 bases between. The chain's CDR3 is CASSPDQERWAFF. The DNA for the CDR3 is TGTGCCAGCAGCCCCGATCAGGAGAGGTGGGCTTTCTTT.

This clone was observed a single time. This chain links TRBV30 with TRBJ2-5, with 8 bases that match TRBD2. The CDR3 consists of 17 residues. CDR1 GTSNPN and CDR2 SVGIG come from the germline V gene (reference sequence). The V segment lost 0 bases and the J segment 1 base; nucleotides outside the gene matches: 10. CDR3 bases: TGTGCCTGGAGTGTACCTGGACTAGCTCGGCCCCAAGAGACCCAGTACTTC. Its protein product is CAWSVPGLARPQETQYF.

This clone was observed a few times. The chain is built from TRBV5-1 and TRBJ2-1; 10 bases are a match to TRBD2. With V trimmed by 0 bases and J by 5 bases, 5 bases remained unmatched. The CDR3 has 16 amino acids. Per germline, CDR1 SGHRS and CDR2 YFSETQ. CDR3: CASSLVSGGAHNEQFF. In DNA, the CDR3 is TGCGCCAGCAGCTTGGTCAGCGGGGGGGCCCACAATGAGCAGTTCTTC.

The CDR3 DNA reads as TGTGCCTGGGTCACCGGGGACGCAGGTTGGAAAGGCTACACCTTC. This translates into CAWVTGDAGWKGYTF. The chain links TRBV30 to TRBJ1-2, with D possibly matching TRBD1 (5 bases). CDR3 length: 15 residues. In germline, CDR1 is GTSNPN, CDR2 SVGIG (reference sequence). V lost 5 bases, J lost 8 bases, and 24 bases lay in between.

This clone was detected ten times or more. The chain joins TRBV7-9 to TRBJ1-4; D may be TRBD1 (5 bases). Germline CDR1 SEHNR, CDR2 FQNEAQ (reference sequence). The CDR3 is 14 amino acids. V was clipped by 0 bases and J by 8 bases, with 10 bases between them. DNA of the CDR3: TGTGCCAGCAGCTTAGCGATGGGGCGGGAAAAACTGTTTTTT. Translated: CASSLAMGREKLFF.

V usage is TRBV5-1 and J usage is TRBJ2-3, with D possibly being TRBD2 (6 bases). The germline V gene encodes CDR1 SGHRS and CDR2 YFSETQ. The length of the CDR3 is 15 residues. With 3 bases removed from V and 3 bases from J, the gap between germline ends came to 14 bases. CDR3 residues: CASSWRETATDTQYF. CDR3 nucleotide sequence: TGCGCCAGCAGCTGGCGGGAAACCGCGACAGATACGCAGTATTTT. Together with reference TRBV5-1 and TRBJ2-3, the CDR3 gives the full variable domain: KAGVTQTPRYLIKTRGQQVTLSCSPISGHRSVSWYQQTPGQGLQFLFEYFSETQRNKGNFPGRFSGRQFSNSRSEMNVSTLELGDSALYLCASSWRETATDTQYFGPGTRLTVL.

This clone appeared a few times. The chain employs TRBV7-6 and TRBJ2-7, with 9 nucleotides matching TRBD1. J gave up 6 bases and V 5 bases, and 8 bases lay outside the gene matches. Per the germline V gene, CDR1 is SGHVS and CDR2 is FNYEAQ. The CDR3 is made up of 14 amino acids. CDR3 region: CASSPGTGHVEQYF. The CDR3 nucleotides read TGTGCCAGCAGCCCCGGGACAGGGCATGTCGAGCAGTACTTC.

CDR3 nucleotides: TGTGCCAGCAGCGTGGAGGATTTGATAGGGGAGCAGTACTTC. This encodes CASSVEDLIGEQYF. The chain couples TRBV9 to TRBJ2-7; perhaps TRBD2 as D (5 bases). Trimming removed 2 bases at V and 7 bases at J, with 16 bases between. The CDR3 consists of 14 residues. Germline-derived CDR1 and CDR2 are SGDLS and YYNGEE.